These 19 T cell receptor beta chains were sequenced from one sample in a study of T cell repertoires in cytomegalovirus infection. TCRdb reprocessed the reads with MiXCR, giving one entry per CDR3 protein. The sample yields tens of thousands of distinct CDR3 sequences, over 3.5% seen once. The sample was PBMCs. The receptors stem from a human donor in good health (CMV status not recorded). Some clones in this sample may be carry-over from other donors' samples.

This rearrangement joins TRBV25-1 to TRBJ1-1; perhaps TRBD1 as D (5 bases). The CDR3 totals 15 residues. Germline values: CDR1 MGHDK, CDR2 SYGVNS. Trimming removed 1 base from V and 0 bases from J, with 9 bases in between. In DNA form, the CDR3 reads TGTGCCAGCAGTGAATTGGACAAATTGAACACTGAAGCTTTCTTT. Residues: CASSELDKLNTEAFF. Combining the CDR3 with reference TRBV25-1 and TRBJ1-1 gives the whole variable domain EADIYQTPRYLVIGTGKKITLECSQTMGHDKMYWYQQDPGMELHLIHYSYGVNSTEKGDLSSESTVSRIRTEHFPLTLESARPSHTSQYLCASSELDKLNTEAFFGQGTRLTVV.

This clonotype was picked up many times. The genes are TRBV20-1 and TRBJ2-7, with D hard to call. This CDR3 comprises 13 residues. V shed 1 base and J shed 0 bases, with 7 bases lying between them. Germline V gene data show CDR1 as DFQATT and CDR2 as SNEGSKA (reference sequence). CDR3 DNA sequence: TGCAGTGCTAGAGGAGATTCCTCCTACGAGCAGTACTTC. Translation: CSARGDSSYEQYF.

There are many counts of this clonotype. The chain employs TRBV7-2 and TRBJ2-5, with D possibly called TRBD1 or TRBD2 (5 bases each). Germline loops: CDR1 SGHTA, CDR2 FQGNSA. The CDR3 has 14 residues. Trimming took 4 bases from V and 0 from J, leaving 9 bases between them. The DNA for the CDR3 is TGTGCCAGCAGCTCGGGACGGTACCAAGAGACCCAGTACTTC. Translated, it gives CASSSGRYQETQYF.

This clonotype appeared many times. The chain couples TRBV4-3 to TRBJ1-1; D is unresolved. This CDR3 has 14 amino acids. V was shortened by 1 base and J by 2 bases, with 8 bases between the two germline ends. Per the germline V gene, CDR1 is LGHNA and CDR2 is YSLEER. The CDR3 nucleotides read TGCGCCAGCAGCCAAGCCAACAGCAACACTGAAGCTTTCTTT. This codes for CASSQANSNTEAFF.

There are many counts of this clonotype. The chain combines TRBV7-8 with TRBJ1-1; 8 nucleotides align to TRBD1. CDR1 and CDR2 from the germline V gene are SGHVS and FQNEAQ. With V trimmed by 2 bases and J by 5 bases, 16 bases remained unmatched. The CDR3 consists of 18 residues. CDR3 in amino acids: CASSLSLRGQSRRTEAFF. The CDR3 DNA reads as TGTGCCAGCAGCTTAAGCCTCAGGGGGCAATCGCGTCGGACTGAAGCTTTCTTT.

The table lists this clonotype with a few counts. The V and J genes are TRBV7-2 and TRBJ2-2, with 10 bases lining up with TRBD2. CDR1 and CDR2 (germline): SGHTA, FQGNSA. This CDR3 is 17 amino acids long. Germline trimming cut 3 bases from V and 4 bases from J; bases unmatched to any gene: 8. This chain's CDR3 is CASSFLAGLASTGELFF. The CDR3 nucleotides are TGTGCCAGCAGCTTCCTGGCGGGACTAGCGAGCACCGGGGAGCTGTTTTTT.

This clonotype was seen ten or more times. The gene calls are TRBV2 and TRBJ1-4, with D possibly being TRBD1 (5 bases). The CDR3 consists of 14 residues. Trimming pared 2 bases from V and 8 bases from J, leaving 12 bases between. The V gene's germline CDR1 is SNHLY and CDR2 FYNNEI. The CDR3 DNA sequence: TGTGCCAGCAGTGAACAGGGCCCAAGGGAAAAACTGTTTTTT. Protein product: CASSEQGPREKLFF.

This clonotype was seen repeatedly, ten times or more. V gene TRBV10-3 combines with J gene TRBJ2-5, with 7 bases that match TRBD1. J gave up 5 bases and V 4 bases, and 4 bases lay outside the gene matches. CDR1 is ENHRY, CDR2 SYGVKD, per germline. The CDR3 is made up of 13 amino acids. The DNA of the CDR3 is TGTGCCATCAGTGGAGGCAGGGGGGAGACCCAGTACTTC. It codes for CAISGGRGETQYF.

Comments on this clonotype: One end of the junction is discordant with germline, which a read error may explain. The chain links TRBV28 to TRBJ2-3; the D call may be TRBD1 or TRBD2 (5 bases each). CDR1 and CDR2 from the germline V gene are MDHEN and SYDVKM. The CDR3 sequence is 15 residues long. The CDR3 region has the DNA TGTGCCAGCAGTCGGCATGAGGGGTACACAGATTCGCAGTATTTT. Its protein is CASSRHEGYTDSQYF.

This clonotype showed up many times. The chain combines TRBV4-1 with TRBJ1-1, with no clear D. V was clipped by 1 base and J by 11 bases, with 14 bases between them. From germline, CDR1 is MGHRA and CDR2 YSYEKL. The CDR3 has 13 amino acids. This CDR3 reads CASSQGASTGAFF. CDR3 nucleotide sequence: TGCGCCAGCAGCCAAGGGGCGAGTACTGGTGCTTTCTTT.

This clonotype was recorded at least ten times. The V call is TRBV7-2, the J call TRBJ2-1, with D unclear. Trimming shortened V by 4 bases and J by 3 bases, and 7 bases separated the two germline ends. The CDR3 totals 13 residues. CDR1 and CDR2 from the germline V gene are SGHTA and FQGNSA. The CDR3 is CASSSTVYNEQFF. Here the CDR3 DNA reads TGTGCCAGCAGCTCGACGGTCTACAATGAGCAGTTCTTC.

In this sample, this clonotype turned up many times. J is TRBJ2-5 and V is TRBV7-3; 9 bases agree with TRBD2. Trimming removed 1 base from V and 6 bases from J; junction bases left unmatched: 9. The germline gives CDR1 SGHTA, CDR2 FQGTGA. The CDR3 length is 16 residues. CDR3 sequence reads: CASSLRGSGSLKTQYF. The DNA of the CDR3 is TGTGCCAGCAGCTTAAGGGGTAGCGGGAGTCTGAAGACCCAGTACTTC. The complete variable domain, with remaining parts taken from reference TRBV7-3 and TRBJ2-5, reads GAGVSQTPSNKVTEKGKYVELRCDPISGHTALYWYRQSLGQGPEFLIYFQGTGAADDSGLPNDRFFAVRPEGSVSTLKIQRTERGDSAVYLCASSLRGSGSLKTQYFGPGTRLLVL.

This clonotype is labeled medium-sized (0.01 to 0.1%). The J gene is TRBJ2-1, the V gene TRBV7-2, with D tentatively TRBD2 (6 bases). Germline CDR1 is SGHTA and CDR2 is FQGNSA. This CDR3 is built from 14 residues. Trimming pared 1 base from V and 7 bases from J, leaving 11 bases between. CDR3 DNA sequence: TGTGCCAGCAGCTTAGTCGGGGGATATAATGAGCAGTTCTTC. It yields the protein CASSLVGGYNEQFF.

There are many counts of this clonotype. The chain employs TRBV7-2 and TRBJ1-2; unclear D gene. The CDR3 loop spans 15 amino acids. Germline V lookup: CDR1 SGHTA, CDR2 FQGNSA. The germline V and J ends were trimmed by 2 bases and 8 bases, with 18 bases remaining between them. The CDR3 reads CASSLNPTRLGGYTF. The CDR3 DNA is TGTGCCAGCAGCTTAAATCCGACACGACTAGGAGGCTACACCTTC.

This clonotype was detected many times. This chain joins TRBV12-3 or TRBV12-4 and TRBJ1-2; D is perhaps TRBD1 (5 bases). The ends were cut back, 6 bases at V and 6 bases at J, with 14 bases in the middle. CDR3 length equals 13 residues. The CDR3 nucleotides read TGTGCCAGCAGCCCTTTCTCGGGGGATGGCTACACCTTC. Its protein product is CASSPFSGDGYTF.

There are many counts of this clonotype. The J gene is TRBJ2-1, the V gene TRBV29-1; 7 nucleotides line up with TRBD2. V trimming: 6 bases; J trimming: 1 base; junction bases outside the gene matches: 3. This CDR3 region has 13 residues. In germline, CDR1 is SQVTM, CDR2 ANQGSEA. The CDR3 sequence is CSVGLGSYNEQFF. DNA for the CDR3: TGCAGCGTCGGACTAGGATCCTACAATGAGCAGTTCTTC.

This clonotype appeared many times. This chain connects TRBV12-3 or TRBV12-4 to TRBJ1-3; D uncertain. The length of the CDR3 is 12 residues. The germline V and J ends were trimmed by 3 bases and 4 bases, with 4 bases remaining between them. The CDR3 loop is CASSFMGNTIYF. In nucleotides, the CDR3 is TGTGCCAGCAGTTTTATGGGAAACACCATATATTTT.

This clonotype was seen many times. The gene calls are TRBV12-3 or TRBV12-4 and TRBJ1-2; TRBD1 is a possible D gene (6 bases). Trimming took off 4 bases at V and 4 bases at J, with 19 bases between the two ends. The CDR3 loop spans 16 amino acids. The CDR3 DNA reads as TGTGCCAGCAGTTCTGGGGGGGCTGCGCCATCCTATGGCTACACCTTC. Its protein product is CASSSGGAAPSYGYTF.

This clonotype was recorded at least ten times. This chain joins TRBV12-3 or TRBV12-4 and TRBJ2-2, with D tentatively TRBD1 or TRBD2 (5 bases each). V dropped 6 bases and J dropped 6 bases, with 17 bases sitting between them. The CDR3 loop spans 15 amino acids. CDR3 in amino acids: CASRLTGPAAGELFF. DNA of the CDR3: TGTGCCAGCAGGCTTACGGGACCCGCGGCCGGGGAGCTGTTTTTT.